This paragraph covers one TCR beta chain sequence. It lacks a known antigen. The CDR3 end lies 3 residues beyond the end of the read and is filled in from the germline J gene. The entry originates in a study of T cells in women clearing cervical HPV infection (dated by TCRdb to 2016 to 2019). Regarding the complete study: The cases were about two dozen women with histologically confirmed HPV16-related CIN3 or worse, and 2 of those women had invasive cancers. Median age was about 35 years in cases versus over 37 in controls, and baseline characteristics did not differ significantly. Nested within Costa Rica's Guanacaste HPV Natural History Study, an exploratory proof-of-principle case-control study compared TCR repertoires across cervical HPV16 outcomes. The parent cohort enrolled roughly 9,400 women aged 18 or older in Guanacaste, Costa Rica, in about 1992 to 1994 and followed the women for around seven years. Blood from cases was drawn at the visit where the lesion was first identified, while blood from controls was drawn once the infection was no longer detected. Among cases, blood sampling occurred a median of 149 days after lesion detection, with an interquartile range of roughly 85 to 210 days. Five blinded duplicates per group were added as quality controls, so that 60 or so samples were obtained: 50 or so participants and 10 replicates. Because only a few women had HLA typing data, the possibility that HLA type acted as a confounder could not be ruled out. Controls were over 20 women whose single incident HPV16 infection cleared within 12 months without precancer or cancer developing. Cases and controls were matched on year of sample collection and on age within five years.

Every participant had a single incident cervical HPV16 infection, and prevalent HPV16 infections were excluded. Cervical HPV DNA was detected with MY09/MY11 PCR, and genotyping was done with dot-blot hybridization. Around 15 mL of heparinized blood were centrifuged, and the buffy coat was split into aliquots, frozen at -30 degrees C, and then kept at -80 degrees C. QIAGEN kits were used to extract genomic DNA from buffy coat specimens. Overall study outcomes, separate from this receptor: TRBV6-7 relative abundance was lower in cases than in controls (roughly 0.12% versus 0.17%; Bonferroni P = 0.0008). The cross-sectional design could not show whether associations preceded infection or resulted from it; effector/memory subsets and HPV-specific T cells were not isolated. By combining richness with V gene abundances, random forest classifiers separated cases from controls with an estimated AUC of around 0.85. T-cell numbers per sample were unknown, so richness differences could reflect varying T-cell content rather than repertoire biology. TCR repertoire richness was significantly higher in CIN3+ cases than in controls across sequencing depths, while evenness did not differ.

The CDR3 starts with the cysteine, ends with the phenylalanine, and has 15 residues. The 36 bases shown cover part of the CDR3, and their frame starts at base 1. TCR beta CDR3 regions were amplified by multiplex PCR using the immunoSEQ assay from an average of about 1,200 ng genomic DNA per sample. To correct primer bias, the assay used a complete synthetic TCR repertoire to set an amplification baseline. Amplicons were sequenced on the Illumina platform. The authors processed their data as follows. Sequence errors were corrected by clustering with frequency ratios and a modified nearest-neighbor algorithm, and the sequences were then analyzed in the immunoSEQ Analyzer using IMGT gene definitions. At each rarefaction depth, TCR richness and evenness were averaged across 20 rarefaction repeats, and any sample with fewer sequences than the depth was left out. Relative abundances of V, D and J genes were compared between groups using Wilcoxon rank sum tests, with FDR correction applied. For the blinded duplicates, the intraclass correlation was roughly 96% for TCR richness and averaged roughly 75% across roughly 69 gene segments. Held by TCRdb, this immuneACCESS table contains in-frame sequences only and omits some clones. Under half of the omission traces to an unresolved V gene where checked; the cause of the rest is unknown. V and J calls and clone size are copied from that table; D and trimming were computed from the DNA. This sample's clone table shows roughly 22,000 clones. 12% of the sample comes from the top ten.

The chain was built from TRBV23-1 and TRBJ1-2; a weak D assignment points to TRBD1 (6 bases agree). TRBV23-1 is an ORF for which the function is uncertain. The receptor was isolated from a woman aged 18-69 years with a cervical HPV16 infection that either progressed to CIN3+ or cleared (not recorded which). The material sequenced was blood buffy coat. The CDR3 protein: CASSRREQGPYDYTF. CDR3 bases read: TGCGCCAGCAGCCGGCGAGAACAGGGACCCTACGAC.